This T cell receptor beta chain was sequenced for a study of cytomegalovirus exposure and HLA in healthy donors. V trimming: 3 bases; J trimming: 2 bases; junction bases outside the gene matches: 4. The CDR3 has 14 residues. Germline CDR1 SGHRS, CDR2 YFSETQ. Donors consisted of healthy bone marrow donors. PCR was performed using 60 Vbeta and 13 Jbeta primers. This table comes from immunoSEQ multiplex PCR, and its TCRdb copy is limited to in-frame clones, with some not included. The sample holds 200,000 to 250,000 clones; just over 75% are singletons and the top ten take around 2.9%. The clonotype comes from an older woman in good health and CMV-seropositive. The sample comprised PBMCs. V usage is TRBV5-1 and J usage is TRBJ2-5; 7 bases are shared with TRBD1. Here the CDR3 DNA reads TGCGCCAGCAGCTCCCGGACAGGACAAGAGACCCAGTACTTC. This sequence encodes CASSSRTGQETQYF.